This is a list of T cell receptor beta chains from one sample in a study of cytomegalovirus exposure and HLA in healthy donors. Profiling relied on immunoSEQ multiplex PCR, and the TCRdb table lists in-frame clones only, not all of them. Here the sample spans 130,000 to 150,000 clones, 75% to 90% being singletons. The sequencing sample was made of PBMCs. The receptors originated from a woman in her 30s in good health and CMV-seropositive. The CDR3 runs from the conserved cysteine through the conserved F or W. The D gene is left open where the match is weak. Part of the rows lack a size; the others show once, few, many or a class for expanded clones.

.	TRBV5-1	.	TRBJ2-2	TGCGCCAGCAGCTCGATGGGCCTCACCGGGGAGCTGTTTTTT	CASSSMGLTGELFF
once	TRBV23-1	TRBD1	TRBJ2-7	TGCGCCAGCAGTCACAGGGGGTACTACGAGCAGTACTTC	CASSHRGYYEQYF
.	TRBV7-8	TRBD1	TRBJ2-5	TGTGCCAGCAGCTTAGGAACAGGGGCCGAGACCCAGTACTTC	CASSLGTGAETQYF
.	TRBV7-2	TRBD2	TRBJ2-7	TGTGCCAGCAGGGGATCACGGGGGGCCTACGAGCAGTACTTC	CASRGSRGAYEQYF
once	TRBV5-6	TRBD2	TRBJ2-7	TGTGCCAGCAGCTTTGGAGCGGGAGGTGGGGCCGAGCAGTACTTC	CASSFGAGGGAEQYF
.	TRBV15	TRBD2	TRBJ2-3	TGTGCCACCAGCAGAGATCGGGGGGGTACAGATACGCAGTATTTT	CATSRDRGGTDTQYF
.	TRBV7-2	TRBD1	TRBJ2-2	TGTGCCAGCAGCCCAAGGACAGGGACCGGGGAGCTGTTTTTT	CASSPRTGTGELFF
.	TRBV6-1	.	TRBJ2-1	TGTGCCAGCAGTGACGGGACCTACAATGAGCAGTTCTTC	CASSDGTYNEQFF
.	TRBV5-6	TRBD2	TRBJ2-5	TGTGCCAGCAGCTTGGCCCTAGCGGGGGGCCCATACCAAGAGACCCAGTACTTC	CASSLALAGGPYQETQYF
.	TRBV5-1	.	TRBJ2-5	TGCGCCAGCAGCGGGGACATTTTGCAAGAGACCCAGTACTTC	CASSGDILQETQYF
few	TRBV27	TRBD2	TRBJ2-7	TGTGCCAGCAGGATGACTAGCGGGGGGCGGGAGCAGTACTTC	CASRMTSGGREQYF